This TCR beta chain was captured in a study of PD-1 blockade in classical Hodgkin lymphoma (dated by TCRdb to about 2020). Describing the broader study: Nivolumab dosing was 3 mg/kg intravenously every 2 weeks, continuing until either disease progression or unacceptable toxicity. The study used TCR beta sequencing and CyTOF to define a peripheral blood immune signature of response to PD-1 blockade in classical Hodgkin lymphoma. The research as a whole found: Trial patients with a complete response had baseline diversity similar to that of newly diagnosed patients, while partial responders and progressors had significantly lower diversity. The study was limited to a single clinical trial cohort, and causes of repertoire differences, possibly disease activity or prior therapy, remained undefined. Lower diversity was seen in patients whose nivolumab began less than 1 year after ASCT, and these patients were left out of later analyses so that immune reconstitution would not confound the results. Newly diagnosed patients were reported to have lower baseline TCR diversity than healthy donors, and relapsed/refractory patients were reported to have lower baseline TCR diversity still. A significant rise by C4D1 was seen in CD4+ but not CD8+ TCR diversity (p=0.0027 vs p=0.16), with the rise being most apparent in complete responders (p=0.02).

V lost 8 bases and J lost 1 base, and the count of bases not matched to a germline gene is 7. The CDR3 holds 14 amino acids from the cysteine to the phenylalanine. Here the CDR3 DNA is all that survives: 42 bases in frame from base 1. CDR1 and CDR2 were assigned from the germline V gene as MGHDK and SYGVNS. As for this clone: Its recognized antigen is unknown. No much larger clone exists at a distance of one base, and base qualities are not known.

Genomic DNA was extracted with the Qiagen DNeasy kit from unsorted PBMCs and from negatively selected CD4+ and CD8+ fractions. Amplification of TCR beta CDR3 regions was done by immunoSEQ multiplex PCR with primers that anneal to V and J segments. A synthetic immune receptor repertoire was used to minimize amplification bias, and any residual bias was removed computationally once sequencing was done. Per the source publication's procedure: Repertoire diversity was quantified as the Shannon entropy index using custom Python scripts. Unsorted, CD4+ and CD8+ repertoires were examined separately, except in combined analyses, for which CD4+ and CD8+ sequences were merged in silico. A clone counted as expanded when the clone's frequency after treatment rose at least 2-fold relative to C1D1, and clones undetected at baseline were given a pseudocount of 0.5. Singleton clones were defined as clones with 0 or 1 copy at C1D1, and non-singleton clones were defined as clones with 2 or more copies. Clones expanded in unsorted samples were annotated as CD4+, CD8+ or unknown by matching protein sequences in sorted samples from the same patient. Wilcoxon tests were applied to paired samples to test diversity changes from C1D1 to C4D1. TCRdb carries this immuneACCESS record with in-frame sequences only. Its versions omit some clonotypes, under half of them owing to an unresolved V gene in the studies checked, with the rest unexplained. V and J calls and clone size are as listed in that table; D and trimming were resolved from the DNA. For this sample there are around 45,000 clones; approximately 70% appear just once. The ten biggest clones cover less than 4% of the sample.

Taken with the paper, the label for time point translates to: cycle 1 day 1 (C1D1), immediately before nivolumab initiation. Every trial patient had relapsed following autologous stem cell transplantation, and prior brentuximab vedotin exposure was what differed among cohorts A, B and C. A total of about 51 patients with relapsed/refractory classical Hodgkin lymphoma made up the trial cohort, and each patient's best overall response was complete response, partial response or progressive disease. In the multi-cohort phase II CheckMate 205 trial, trial patients received single-agent nivolumab. An independent review committee assessed best overall response by applying the 2007 International Working Group response criteria. Trial PBMCs were collected just before the start of nivolumab (C1D1) and during therapy at cycle 2 day 1 and cycle 4 day 1. Peripheral blood was collected in 8 mL Vacutainer Cell Preparation Tubes, from which PBMCs were isolated by centrifugation and then cryopreserved.

This receptor was obtained from a human donor with classical Hodgkin lymphoma. Rearrangement joined TRBV25-1 to TRBJ2-7; TRBD1 fits 8 bases in the junction. Source: peripheral blood mononuclear cells (PBMCs), taken at baseline. The DNA sequence is as follows: TGTGCCAGCGAAAAGACAGGGGAGTCCTACGAGCAGTACTTC. The encoded protein is CASEKTGESYEQYF.